The entry below gives a single T cell receptor (beta chain) sequence along with its context. This sample stems from a study of OX40 agonist ivuxolimab in advanced cancers. The germline V and J ends were trimmed by 0 bases and 0 bases, with 12 bases remaining between them. CDR1 LGHNA and CDR2 YNFKEQ come from the germline V gene. This CDR3 region has 16 residues. Profiled with immunoSEQ multiplex PCR; TCRdb holds only in-frame clones, not every one. The data contain some 50,000 clones, over 65% of them singletons. The chain links TRBV4-2 to TRBJ2-7; D is unclear. This clonotype originated in an adult with an advanced solid tumor such as melanoma, head and neck, liver or kidney cancer. This specimen consisted of CD4+ or CD8+ T cells sorted from blood, obtained in a trial of the OX40 agonist ivuxolimab. CDR3 nucleotide sequence: TGTGCCAGCAGCCAAGATCGGGCAGTGAGCTCCTACGAGCAGTACTTC. Protein: CASSQDRAVSSYEQYF.